This T cell receptor beta chain was documented in a study of blood T cell repertoires in COVID-19. The CDR3 extends over 15 amino acids. Per germline, CDR1 LGHDT and CDR2 YNNKEL (reference sequence). V dropped 4 bases and J dropped 0 bases, with 7 bases sitting between them. The table came from immunoSEQ multiplex PCR; TCRdb's copy has only in-frame clones and leaves some out. The table lists about 290,000 clones, 85% to 90% of them singletons. This chain joins TRBV3-1 (or the pseudogene TRBV3-2) and TRBJ2-6, with D unclear. This clonotype was obtained from a man between 40 and 49 years old with acute or convalescent COVID-19. Sequencing input: peripheral blood. For the CDR3, the DNA is TGTGCCAGCAGCCCCCTACGCTCTGGGGCCAACGTCCTGACTTTC. This sequence encodes CASSPLRSGANVLTF.